This T cell receptor beta chain was sequenced in a study of blood T cell repertoires in COVID-19. Study-level information: Samples came from the United States, Italy and Spain, spanning acute and convalescent COVID-19. T cells, B-cell-depleted T cells, or PBMCs supplied cDNA or gDNA.

In the original analysis: By means of reference gene primer amplification, nucleated cell counts were estimated. The assay was immunoSEQ multiplex PCR, and TCRdb's table has in-frame clones only and misses some. V and J calls and clone size come straight from that table; D and trimming were deduced from the DNA. The profile shows approximately 69,000 clones, 79% of them singletons. The specimen was peripheral blood. The sequence derives from a human donor in a cohort sampled during active COVID-19.

The chain's CDR3 is CASSPGLLIQYF. The DNA of the CDR3 is TGTGCCAGTAGCCCCGGGTTACTCATTCAGTACTTC. This chain connects TRBV19 to TRBJ2-4; D remains ambiguous. Per germline, CDR1 LNHDA and CDR2 SQIVND (reference sequence). The CDR3 loop spans 12 amino acids. The ends were cut back, 6 bases at V and 9 bases at J, with 12 bases in the middle.